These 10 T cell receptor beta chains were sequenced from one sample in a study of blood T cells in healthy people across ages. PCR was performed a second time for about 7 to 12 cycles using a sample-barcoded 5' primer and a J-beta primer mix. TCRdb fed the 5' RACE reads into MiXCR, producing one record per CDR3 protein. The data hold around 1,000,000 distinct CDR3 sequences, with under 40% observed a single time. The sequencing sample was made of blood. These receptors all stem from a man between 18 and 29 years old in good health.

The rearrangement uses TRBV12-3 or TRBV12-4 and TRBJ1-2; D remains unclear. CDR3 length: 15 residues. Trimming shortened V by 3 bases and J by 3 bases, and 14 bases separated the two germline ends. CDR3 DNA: TGTGCCAGCAGTTTTGGAGAGTCTTCAGACTATGGCTACACCTTC. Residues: CASSFGESSDYGYTF.

In DNA, the CDR3 is TGCAGTGTCGTGGCCGTGGGTGGCTACACCTTC. Translation: CSVVAVGGYTF. This chain connects TRBV20-1 to TRBJ1-2; D ambiguous. V was pared by 7 bases and J by 7 bases, with 13 bases between. This CDR3 has 11 residues. CDR1 and CDR2 from the germline V gene are DFQATT and SNEGSKA (reference sequence).

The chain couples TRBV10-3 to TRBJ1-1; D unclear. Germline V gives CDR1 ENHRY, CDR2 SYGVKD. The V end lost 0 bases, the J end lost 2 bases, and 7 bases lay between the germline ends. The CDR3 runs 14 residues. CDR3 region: CAISESSLNTEAFF. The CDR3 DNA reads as TGTGCCATCAGTGAGTCGAGCCTTAACACTGAAGCTTTCTTT.

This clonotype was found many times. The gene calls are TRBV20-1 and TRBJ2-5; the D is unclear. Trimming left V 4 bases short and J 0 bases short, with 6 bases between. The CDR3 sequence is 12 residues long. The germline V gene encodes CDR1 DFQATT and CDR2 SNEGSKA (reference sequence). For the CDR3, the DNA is TGCAGTGCTACAGAGAACCAAGAGACCCAGTACTTC. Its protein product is CSATENQETQYF.

The CDR3 protein is CASSLAGGQGGTEAFF. CDR3 bases: TGTGCCAGCAGCTTGGCCGGGGGACAGGGAGGCACTGAAGCTTTCTTT. This rearrangement joins TRBV5-5 to TRBJ1-1; 9 bases agree with TRBD1. The CDR3 runs to 16 residues. V shed 0 bases and J 4 bases; nucleotides not matched to a gene: 7. Germline V gene sequence: CDR1 SGHKS, CDR2 YYEKEE (reference sequence).

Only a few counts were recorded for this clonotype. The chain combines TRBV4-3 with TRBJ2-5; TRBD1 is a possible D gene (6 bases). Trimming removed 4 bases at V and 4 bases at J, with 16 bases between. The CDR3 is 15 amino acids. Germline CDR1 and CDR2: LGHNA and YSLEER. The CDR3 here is CASSLEQGRRETQYF. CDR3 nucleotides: TGCGCCAGCAGCCTTGAACAGGGCCGGAGAGAGACCCAGTACTTC.

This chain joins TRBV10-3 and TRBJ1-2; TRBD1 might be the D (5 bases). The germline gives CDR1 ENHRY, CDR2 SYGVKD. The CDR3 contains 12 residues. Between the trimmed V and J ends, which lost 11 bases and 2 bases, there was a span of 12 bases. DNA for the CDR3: TGTGCCGTCGGGACGGAGAACTATGGCTACACCTTC. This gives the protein CAVGTENYGYTF.

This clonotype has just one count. Here the CDR3 reads CASSENDRGYTGELFF. The CDR3 nucleotides read TGTGCCAGCAGTGAAAACGACAGGGGCTACACCGGGGAGCTGTTTTTT. V and J are TRBV6-1 and TRBJ2-2; 8 nucleotides match TRBD1. The germline V gene encodes CDR1 MNHNS and CDR2 SASEGT. Trimming took 2 bases from V and 3 from J; bases not matched to a gene: 5. There are 16 residues in the CDR3.

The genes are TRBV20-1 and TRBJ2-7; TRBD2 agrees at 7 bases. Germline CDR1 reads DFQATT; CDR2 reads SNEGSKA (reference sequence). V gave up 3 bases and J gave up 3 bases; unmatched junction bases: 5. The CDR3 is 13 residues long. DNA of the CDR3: TGCAGTGCTAGTCGGCTAGCGGACTACGAGCAGTACTTC. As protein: CSASRLADYEQYF.

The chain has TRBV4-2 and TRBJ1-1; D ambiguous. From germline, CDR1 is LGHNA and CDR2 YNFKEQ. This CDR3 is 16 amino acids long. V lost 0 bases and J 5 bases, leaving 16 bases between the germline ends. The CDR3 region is CASSQDRLGVRTEAFF. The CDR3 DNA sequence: TGTGCCAGCAGCCAAGACAGGCTTGGGGTGAGGACTGAAGCTTTCTTT.